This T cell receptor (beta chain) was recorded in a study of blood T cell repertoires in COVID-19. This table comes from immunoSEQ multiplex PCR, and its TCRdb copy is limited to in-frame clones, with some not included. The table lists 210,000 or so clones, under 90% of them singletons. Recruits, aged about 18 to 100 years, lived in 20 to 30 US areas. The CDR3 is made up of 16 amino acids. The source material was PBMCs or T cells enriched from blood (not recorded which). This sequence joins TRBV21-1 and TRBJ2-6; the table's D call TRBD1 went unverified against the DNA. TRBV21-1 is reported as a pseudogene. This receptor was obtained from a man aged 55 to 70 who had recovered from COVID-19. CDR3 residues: CAWEQGEDSGANVLTF. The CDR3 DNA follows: TGTGCCTGGGAGCAGGGGGAAGACTCTGGGGCCAACGTCCTGACTTTC.